This T cell receptor (beta chain) was identified in a study of T cell changes during pregnancy in multiple sclerosis. Germline V gene sequence: CDR1 LNHDA, CDR2 SQIVND (reference sequence). This CDR3 contains 16 residues. After removal of 7 bases from V and 6 bases from J, the junction contained 17 bases not matched to a gene. Data came from immunoSEQ multiplex PCR; TCRdb stores just in-frame clones and leaves some out. The data show tens of thousands of clones, just under 90% seen once. This clonotype was obtained from a female donor with multiple sclerosis, enrolled in a pregnancy study. V gene TRBV19 combines with J gene TRBJ1-2; 7 nucleotides line up with TRBD1. The sample here was CD4+ T cells from peripheral blood mononuclear cells, taken in the first trimester of pregnancy. Here the CDR3 reads CASKQTNTGDIHGYTF. CDR3 coding DNA: TGTGCCAGTAAACAGACAAATACAGGGGACATCCATGGCTACACCTTC.